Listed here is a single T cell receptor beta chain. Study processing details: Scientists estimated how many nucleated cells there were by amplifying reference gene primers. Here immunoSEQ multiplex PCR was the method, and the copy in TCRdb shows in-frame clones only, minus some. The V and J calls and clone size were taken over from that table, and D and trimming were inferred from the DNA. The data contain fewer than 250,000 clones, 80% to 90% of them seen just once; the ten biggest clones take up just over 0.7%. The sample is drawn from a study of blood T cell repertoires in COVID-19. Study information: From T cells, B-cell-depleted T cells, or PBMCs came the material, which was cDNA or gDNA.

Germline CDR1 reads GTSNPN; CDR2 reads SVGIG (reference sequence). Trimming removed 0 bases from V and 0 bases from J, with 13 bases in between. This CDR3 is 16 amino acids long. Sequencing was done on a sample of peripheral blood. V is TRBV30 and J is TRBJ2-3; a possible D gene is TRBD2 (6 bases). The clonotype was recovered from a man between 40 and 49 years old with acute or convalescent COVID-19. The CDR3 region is CAWSVGRAGSTDTQYF. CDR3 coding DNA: TGTGCCTGGAGTGTGGGCCGGGCGGGGAGCACAGATACGCAGTATTTT.